This T cell receptor (beta chain) is from a study of CD8 T cells in ankylosing spondylitis. Study-level findings and limits: Some motif variants had been reported before (in reactive arthritis synovial fluid and blood). Disease-linked clones were reportedly significantly enriched in matched ankylosing spondylitis synovial fluid. Seemingly characteristic of ankylosing spondylitis blood was a TCR beta motif consisting of about 8 highly homologous variants.

There are a few counts of this clonotype. Its antigen is as yet unknown. Molecular-barcoded quantitative 5'-RACE produced these TCR beta libraries. TCRdb analysed the 5' RACE reads with MiXCR anew, one entry per CDR3 protein. The top ten clones hold roughly 46% of a sample with approximately 220,000 distinct CDR3 sequences, about a sixth of them seen once. The specimen was blood, either unsorted or a sorted T cell fraction (not recorded which). The sequence derives from a male donor with ankylosing spondylitis.

The CDR3 reads CASSPRGWETAYNEQFF. In nucleotides, the CDR3 is TGTGCCAGCAGTCCCCGGGGGTGGGAGACGGCGTACAATGAGCAGTTCTTC. The V call is TRBV28, the J call TRBJ2-1; possible D gene TRBD2, 6 bases. Trimming took off 5 bases at V and 4 bases at J, with 21 bases between the two ends. The CDR3 covers 17 residues. Germline loops: CDR1 MDHEN, CDR2 SYDVKM.